This passage covers 7 T cell receptor beta chains from one sample sequenced in a study of cytomegalovirus exposure and HLA in healthy donors. Researchers ran the PCR with 60 Vbeta and 13 Jbeta primers. Assay used: immunoSEQ multiplex PCR; TCRdb lists only in-frame clones, some missing. The sample lists about 190,000 clones; roughly four fifths were seen once. Specimen: PBMCs. The receptors shown here come from a woman aged 30 to 39 in good health and CMV-seronegative.

The V and J genes are TRBV5-6 and TRBJ1-5; D may be TRBD1 (5 bases). Trimming removed 5 bases at V and 6 bases at J, with 15 bases between. Germline V CDR1 and CDR2: SGHDT, YYEEEE. The CDR3 sequence is 14 residues long. The CDR3 nucleotides read TGTGCCAGCAGTGGTTACAGGTCGGGTCAGCCCCAGCATTTT. It encodes CASSGYRSGQPQHF.

This clone was counted a few times. This sequence joins TRBV16 and TRBJ1-1; D call uncertain. V dropped 1 base and J dropped 1 base, with 4 bases sitting between them. CDR1 KGHSY and CDR2 FQNENV come from the germline V gene. The CDR3 extends over 13 amino acids. DNA for the CDR3: TGTGCCAGCAGCCAATACAAGAACACTGAAGCTTTCTTT. Protein sequence: CASSQYKNTEAFF.

The gene calls are TRBV5-1 and TRBJ2-1; a possible D gene is TRBD1 (5 bases). The germline V gene encodes CDR1 SGHRS and CDR2 YFSETQ. The CDR3 loop spans 12 amino acids. With 6 bases removed from V and 7 bases from J, the gap between germline ends came to 11 bases. The chain's CDR3 is CASTGQANEQFF. CDR3 DNA: TGCGCCAGCACAGGGCAGGCAAATGAGCAGTTCTTC.

This clone was counted only a few times. At the DNA level, this CDR3 is encoded by other sequences in the same sample as well. The CDR3 is CASSLGDRGAFF. In DNA, the CDR3 is TGTGCCAGCAGCTTAGGGGACAGGGGAGCTTTCTTT. The rearrangement uses TRBV7-9 and TRBJ1-1, with 10 bases identical to TRBD1. CDR3 length equals 12 residues. CDR1 SEHNR and CDR2 FQNEAQ come from the germline V gene (reference sequence). V dropped 1 base and J dropped 10; count of bases not matched to a gene: 0.

This clone has just a few counts. Other DNA sequences in the same sample also yield this CDR3. The chain couples TRBV5-4 to TRBJ2-5, with unresolved D. CDR1 and CDR2 (germline): SGHNT, YYREEE (reference sequence). CDR3 length: 11 residues. Trimming shortened V by 3 bases and J by 2 bases, and 2 bases separated the two germline ends. CDR3 sequence: CASSSQETQYF. CDR3 DNA: TGTGCCAGCAGCTCACAAGAGACCCAGTACTTC.

This clone has a handful of counts. The rearrangement uses TRBV6-4 and TRBJ1-2; D unresolved. From germline, CDR1 is MRHNA and CDR2 SNTAGT. This CDR3 is built from 13 residues. V lost 2 bases to trimming and J lost 8 bases, with 12 bases between them. The CDR3 region has the DNA TGTGCCAGCAGTGACCCCGTGGGCAGCGGCTACACCTTC. It encodes CASSDPVGSGYTF.

The V and J genes are TRBV30 and TRBJ2-3; D is possibly TRBD2 (7 bases). Trimming removed 2 bases from V and 0 bases from J, with 18 bases in between. Germline assignment: CDR1 GTSNPN and CDR2 SVGIG (reference sequence). The CDR3 contains 17 residues. This CDR3 is CAWSLGGPLISTDTQYF. The CDR3 DNA reads TGTGCCTGGAGTTTGGGGGGGCCGCTAATTAGCACAGATACGCAGTATTTT.